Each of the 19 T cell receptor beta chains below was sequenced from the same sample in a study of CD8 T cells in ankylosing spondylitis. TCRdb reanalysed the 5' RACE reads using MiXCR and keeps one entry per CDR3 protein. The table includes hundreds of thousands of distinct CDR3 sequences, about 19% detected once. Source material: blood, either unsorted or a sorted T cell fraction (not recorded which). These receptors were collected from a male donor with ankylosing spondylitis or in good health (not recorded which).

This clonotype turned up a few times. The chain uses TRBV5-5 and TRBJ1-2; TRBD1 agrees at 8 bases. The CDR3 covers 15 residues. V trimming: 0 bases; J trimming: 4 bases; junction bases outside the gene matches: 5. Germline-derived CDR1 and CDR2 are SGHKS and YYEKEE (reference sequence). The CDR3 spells CASSLADRGVYGYTF. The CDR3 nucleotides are TGTGCCAGCAGCTTGGCCGACAGGGGAGTCTATGGCTACACCTTC. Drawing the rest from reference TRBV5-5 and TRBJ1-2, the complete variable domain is DAGVTQSPTHLIKTRGQQVTLRCSPISGHKSVSWYQQVLGQGPQFIFQYYEKEERGRGNFPDRFSARQFPNYSSELNVNALLLGDSALYLCASSLADRGVYGYTFGSGTRLTVV.

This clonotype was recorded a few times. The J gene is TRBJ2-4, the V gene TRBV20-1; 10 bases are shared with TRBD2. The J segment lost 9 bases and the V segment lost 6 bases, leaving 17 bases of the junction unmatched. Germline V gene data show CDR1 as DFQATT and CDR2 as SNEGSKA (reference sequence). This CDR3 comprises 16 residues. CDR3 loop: CSASPAGGHGDGIQYF. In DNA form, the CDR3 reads TGCAGTGCAAGCCCAGCGGGGGGGCATGGGGATGGCATTCAGTACTTC.

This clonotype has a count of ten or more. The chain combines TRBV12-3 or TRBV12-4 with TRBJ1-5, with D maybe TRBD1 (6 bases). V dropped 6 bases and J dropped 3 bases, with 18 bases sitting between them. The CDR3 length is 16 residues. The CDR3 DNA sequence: TGTGCCAGCAGATACAAAACAGGGAACTTCAATCAGCCCCAGCATTTT. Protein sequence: CASRYKTGNFNQPQHF.

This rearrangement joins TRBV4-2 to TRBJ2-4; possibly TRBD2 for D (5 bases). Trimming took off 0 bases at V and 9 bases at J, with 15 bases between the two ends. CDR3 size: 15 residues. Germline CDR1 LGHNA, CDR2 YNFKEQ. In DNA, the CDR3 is TGTGCCAGCAGCCAAGAAGTCGAAGGTCGGGGCATTCAGTACTTC. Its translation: CASSQEVEGRGIQYF.

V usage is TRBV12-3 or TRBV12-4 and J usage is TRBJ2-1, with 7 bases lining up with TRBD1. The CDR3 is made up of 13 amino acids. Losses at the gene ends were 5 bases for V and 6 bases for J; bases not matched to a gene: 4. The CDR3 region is CASSPDRANEQFF. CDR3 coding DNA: TGTGCCAGCAGTCCAGACAGGGCCAATGAGCAGTTCTTC.

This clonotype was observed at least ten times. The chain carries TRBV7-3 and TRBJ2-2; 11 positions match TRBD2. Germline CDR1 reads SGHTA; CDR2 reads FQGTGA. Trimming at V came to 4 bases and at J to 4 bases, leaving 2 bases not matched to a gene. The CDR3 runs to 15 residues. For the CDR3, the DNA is TGTGCCAGCAGCTCCGGACTAGCGGGCACCGGGGAGCTGTTTTTT. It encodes CASSSGLAGTGELFF.

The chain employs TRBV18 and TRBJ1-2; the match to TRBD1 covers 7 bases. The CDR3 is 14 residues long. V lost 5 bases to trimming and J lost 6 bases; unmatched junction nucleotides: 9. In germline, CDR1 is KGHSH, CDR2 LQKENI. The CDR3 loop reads CASSSGTALDGYTF. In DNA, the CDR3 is TGTGCCAGCTCATCCGGGACAGCCCTCGATGGCTACACCTTC.

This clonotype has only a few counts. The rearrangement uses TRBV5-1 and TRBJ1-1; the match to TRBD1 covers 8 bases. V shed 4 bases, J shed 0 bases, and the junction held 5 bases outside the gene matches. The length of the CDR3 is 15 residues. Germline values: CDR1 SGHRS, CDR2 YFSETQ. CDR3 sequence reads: CASSPRTGMNTEAFF. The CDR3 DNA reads TGCGCCAGCAGCCCACGGACAGGGATGAACACTGAAGCTTTCTTT.

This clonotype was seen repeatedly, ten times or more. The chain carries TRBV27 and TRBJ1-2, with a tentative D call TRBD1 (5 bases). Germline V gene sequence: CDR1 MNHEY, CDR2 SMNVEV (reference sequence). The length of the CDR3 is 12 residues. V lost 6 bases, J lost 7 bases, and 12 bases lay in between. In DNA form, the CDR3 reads TGTGCCAGCAGATACGGACAAGCTGGCTACACCTTC. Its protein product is CASRYGQAGYTF.

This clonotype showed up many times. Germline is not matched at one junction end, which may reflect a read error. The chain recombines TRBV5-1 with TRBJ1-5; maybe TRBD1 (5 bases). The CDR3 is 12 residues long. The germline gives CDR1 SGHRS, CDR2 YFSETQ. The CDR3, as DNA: TGTGCCAGCAGCCAAGGTGGGGGGCCCCAGCATTTT. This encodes CASSQGGGPQHF.

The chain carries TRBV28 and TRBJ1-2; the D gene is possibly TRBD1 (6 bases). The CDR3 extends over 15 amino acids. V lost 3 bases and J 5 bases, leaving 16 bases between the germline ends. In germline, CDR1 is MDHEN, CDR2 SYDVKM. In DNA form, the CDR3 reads TGTGCCAGCAGTTTGGGATCGGGGGCGGGGTATGGCTACACCTTC. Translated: CASSLGSGAGYGYTF.

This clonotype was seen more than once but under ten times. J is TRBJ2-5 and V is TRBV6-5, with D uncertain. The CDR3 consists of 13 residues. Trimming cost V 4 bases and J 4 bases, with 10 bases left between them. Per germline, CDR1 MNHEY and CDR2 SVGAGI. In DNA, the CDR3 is TGTGCCAGCAGTTCCACACGGGTAGAGACCCAGTACTTC. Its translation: CASSSTRVETQYF.

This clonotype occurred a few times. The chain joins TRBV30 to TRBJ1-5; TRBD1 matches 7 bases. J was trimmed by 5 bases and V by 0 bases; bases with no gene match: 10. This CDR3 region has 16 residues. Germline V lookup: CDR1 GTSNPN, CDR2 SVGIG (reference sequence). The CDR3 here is CAWSVRGPGGHQPQHF. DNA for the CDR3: TGTGCCTGGAGTGTACGGGGTCCAGGGGGGCATCAGCCCCAGCATTTT.

The CDR3 coding sequence is TGTGCCAGCAGCTTAGTTAGTGCAGATACGCAGTATTTT. Translating it yields CASSLVSADTQYF. V usage is TRBV7-2 and J usage is TRBJ2-3; no definite D call. CDR1 is SGHTA, CDR2 FQGNSA, per germline. V gave up 1 base and J gave up 4 bases, with 6 bases separating them. There are 13 residues in the CDR3.

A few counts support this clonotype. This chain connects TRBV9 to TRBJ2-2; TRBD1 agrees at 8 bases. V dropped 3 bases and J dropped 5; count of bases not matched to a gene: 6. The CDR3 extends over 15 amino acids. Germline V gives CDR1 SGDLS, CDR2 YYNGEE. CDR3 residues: CASSDGRGRTGELFF. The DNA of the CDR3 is TGTGCCAGCAGCGACGGCAGGGGGCGTACCGGGGAGCTGTTTTTT.

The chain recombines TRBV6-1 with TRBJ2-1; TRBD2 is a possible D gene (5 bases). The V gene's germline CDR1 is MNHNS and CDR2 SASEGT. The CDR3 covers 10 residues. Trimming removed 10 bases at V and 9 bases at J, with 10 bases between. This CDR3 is CATGVFEQFF. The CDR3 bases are TGTGCCACCGGGGTGTTTGAGCAGTTCTTC.

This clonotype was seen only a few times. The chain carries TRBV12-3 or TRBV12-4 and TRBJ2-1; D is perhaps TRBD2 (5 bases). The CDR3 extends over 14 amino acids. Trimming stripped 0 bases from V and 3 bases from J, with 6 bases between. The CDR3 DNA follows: TGTGCCAGCAGTTTAGCTAGCGACTACAATGAGCAGTTCTTC. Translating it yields CASSLASDYNEQFF.

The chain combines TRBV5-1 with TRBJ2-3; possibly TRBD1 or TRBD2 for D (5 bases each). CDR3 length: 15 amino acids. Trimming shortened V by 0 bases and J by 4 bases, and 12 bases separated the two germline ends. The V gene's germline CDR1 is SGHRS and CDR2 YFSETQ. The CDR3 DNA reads TGCGCCAGCAGCTTGGGGGGACGCCGGCCAGATACGCAGTATTTT. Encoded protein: CASSLGGRRPDTQYF.

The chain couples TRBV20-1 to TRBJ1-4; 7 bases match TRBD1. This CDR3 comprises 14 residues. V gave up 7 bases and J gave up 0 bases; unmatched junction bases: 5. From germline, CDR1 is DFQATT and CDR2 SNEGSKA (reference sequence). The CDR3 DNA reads TGCAGTGGGGGCCAGGGGGCAACTAATGAAAAACTGTTTTTT. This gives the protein CSGGQGATNEKLFF.